The TCR beta chain described here comes from a study of T-cell reconstitution after alpha-beta-depleted transplantation in children. A TCRbeta library incorporating unique molecular identifiers was prepared. TCRdb re-derived calls from the PCR reads in MiXCR, one entry per CDR3 protein. The top ten hold 28% of the sample, which has about 980,000 distinct CDR3 sequences, about 31% seen once. Findings and limits, study-wide: One year after transplant, T-cell counts and diversity came mostly from newly produced T cells. Surviving thymic progenitors and recipient T cells were the source of high TCRbeta diversity at day 60 in some patients. About two months after transplant, alpha-beta T cells reportedly came from several hundred expanded graft clones.

Worth noting for this clonotype: The antigen is not known.

This TCR was recovered from a boy in the first two years of life who had a stem cell transplant for SCID, so the T cells may come from the graft donor. The source was PBMCs, mostly from graft donor cells, collected 360 days after TCRalphabeta/CD19-depleted stem cell transplant.

This CDR3 reads CASSLKAGGGADTQYF. The CDR3 DNA reads as TGTGCCAGCAGCCTGAAAGCGGGGGGCGGGGCTGATACGCAGTATTTT. This chain connects TRBV6-1 to TRBJ2-3, with 9 nucleotides matching TRBD2. The J segment lost 6 bases and the V segment lost 6 bases, leaving 13 bases of the junction unmatched. The CDR3 is 16 amino acids. CDR1 and CDR2 (germline): MNHNS, SASEGT.